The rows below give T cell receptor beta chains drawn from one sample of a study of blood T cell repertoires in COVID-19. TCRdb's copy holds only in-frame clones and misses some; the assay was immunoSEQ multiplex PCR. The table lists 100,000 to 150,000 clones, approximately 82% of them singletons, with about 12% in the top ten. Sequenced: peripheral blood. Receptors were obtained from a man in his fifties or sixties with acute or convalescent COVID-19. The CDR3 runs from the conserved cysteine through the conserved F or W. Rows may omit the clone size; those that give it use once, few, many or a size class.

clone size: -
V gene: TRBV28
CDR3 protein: CAIRRRPTDTQYF

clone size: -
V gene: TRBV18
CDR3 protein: CASSPGQYNEQFF

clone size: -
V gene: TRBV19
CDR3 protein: CASSIDHFGTDSGEQFF

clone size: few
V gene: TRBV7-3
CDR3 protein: CASSLRAGGGYNEQFF

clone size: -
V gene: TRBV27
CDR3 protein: CASSTQGGSTDTQYF

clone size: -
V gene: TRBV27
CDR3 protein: CASSLSALMAGASTGELFF

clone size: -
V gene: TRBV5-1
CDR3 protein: CASQKVPEAGTEAFF

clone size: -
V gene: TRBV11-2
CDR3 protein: CASSSGVREKLFF

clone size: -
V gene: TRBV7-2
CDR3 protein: CASSQALYNQPQHF

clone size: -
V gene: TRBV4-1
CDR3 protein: CASSQGEREGRETQYF

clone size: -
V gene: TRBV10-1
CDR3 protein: CASSGTVNTEAFF

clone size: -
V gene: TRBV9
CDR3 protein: CASSPRGLAGGETQYF

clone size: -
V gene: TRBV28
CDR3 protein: CASTFSQGLSSYNEQFF

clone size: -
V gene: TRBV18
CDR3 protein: CASSRTGIIGQSPNTEAFF

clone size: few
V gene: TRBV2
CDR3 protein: CARGDSAGRTDTQYF

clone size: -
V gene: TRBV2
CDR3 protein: CASISGAPYGYTF

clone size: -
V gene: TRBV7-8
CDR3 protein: CASSLLGRGTEAFF

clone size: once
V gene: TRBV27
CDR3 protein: CASSSRLVGTDTQYF

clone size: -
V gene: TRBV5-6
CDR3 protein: CASSLGREAEAFF

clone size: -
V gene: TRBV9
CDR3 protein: CASSVGLAETQYF

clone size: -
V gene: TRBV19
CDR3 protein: CASRTGQASYEQYF

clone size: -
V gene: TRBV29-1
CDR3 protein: CSAVGGELSYEQYF

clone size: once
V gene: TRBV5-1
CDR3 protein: CASSGQGDYGYTF

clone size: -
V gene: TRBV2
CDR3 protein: CASCPSVLAKNIQYF

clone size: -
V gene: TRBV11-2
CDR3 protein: CASSTPMRVRWFF

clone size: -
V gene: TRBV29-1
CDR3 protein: CSVAGQGRGYTF

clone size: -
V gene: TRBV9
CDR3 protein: CASSTRTSESTDTQYF

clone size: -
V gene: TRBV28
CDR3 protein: CASSRGSGYTF

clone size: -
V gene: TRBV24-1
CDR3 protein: CATSGHSGGPYNEQFF